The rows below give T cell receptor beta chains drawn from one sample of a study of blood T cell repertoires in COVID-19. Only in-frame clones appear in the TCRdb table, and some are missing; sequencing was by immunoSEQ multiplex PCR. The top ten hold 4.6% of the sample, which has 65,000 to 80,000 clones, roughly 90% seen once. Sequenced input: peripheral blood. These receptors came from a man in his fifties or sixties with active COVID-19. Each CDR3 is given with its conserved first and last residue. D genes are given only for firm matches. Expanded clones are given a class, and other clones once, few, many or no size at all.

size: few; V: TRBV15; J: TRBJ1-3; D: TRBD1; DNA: TGTGCCACCGGGGACAGGGTCTCTGGAAACACCATATATTTT; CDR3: CATGDRVSGNTIYF
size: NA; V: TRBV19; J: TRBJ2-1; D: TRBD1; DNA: TGTGCCAGCCAAAACCGGGACAGGGATTTCCATGAGCAGTTCTTC; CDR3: CASQNRDRDFHEQFF
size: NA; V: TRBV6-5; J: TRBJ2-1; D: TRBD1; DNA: TGTGCCAGCAGTCCACAGGGGTATGAGCAGTTCTTC; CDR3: CASSPQGYEQFF
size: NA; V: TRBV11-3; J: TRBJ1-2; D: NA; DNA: TGTGCCAGCAGCTCCACCCTGGCGGCTAACTATGGCTACACCTTC; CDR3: CASSSTLAANYGYTF
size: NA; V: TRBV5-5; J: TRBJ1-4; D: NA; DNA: TGTGCCAGCAGCTTGGGGGGCATGGGCTCAGCTAATGAAAAACTGTTTTTT; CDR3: CASSLGGMGSANEKLFF
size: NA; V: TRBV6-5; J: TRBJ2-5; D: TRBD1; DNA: TGTGCCAGCAGGGGGACAGTCCAAGAGACCCAGTACTTC; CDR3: CASRGTVQETQYF
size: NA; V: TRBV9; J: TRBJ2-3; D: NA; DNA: TGTGCCAGCAGCGTAAGCCTGGCAGATACGCAGTATTTT; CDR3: CASSVSLADTQYF
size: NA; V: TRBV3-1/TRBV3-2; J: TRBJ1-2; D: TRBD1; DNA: TGTGCCAGCAGTACAGGGGACTATGGCTACACCTTC; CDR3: CASSTGDYGYTF
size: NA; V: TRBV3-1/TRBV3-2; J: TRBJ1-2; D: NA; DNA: TGTGCCAGCACCTCGGAGCGGGTAGCTGGCTACACCTTC; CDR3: CASTSERVAGYTF
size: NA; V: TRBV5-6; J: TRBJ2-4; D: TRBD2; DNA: TGTGCCAGCAGCCCCGGGACTAGCGGGAGGGTGGCCAAAAACATTCAGTACTTC; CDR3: CASSPGTSGRVAKNIQYF
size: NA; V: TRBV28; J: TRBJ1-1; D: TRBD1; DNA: TGTGCCAGCGCCCTTGGACAGGGCGAAGCTTTCTTT; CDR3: CASALGQGEAFF
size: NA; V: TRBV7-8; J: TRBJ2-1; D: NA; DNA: TGTGCCAGCAGCCGACAGTCGCTAGTGTATGATGAGCAGTTCTTC; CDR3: CASSRQSLVYDEQFF
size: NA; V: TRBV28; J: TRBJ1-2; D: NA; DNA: TGTGCCAGCAGCCGGGGAGGGAGGGGCTACACCTTC; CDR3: CASSRGGRGYTF
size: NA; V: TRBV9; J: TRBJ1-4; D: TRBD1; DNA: TGTGCCAGCAGCGTAGAGGGGACAGGGCATGAAAAACTGTTTTTT; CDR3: CASSVEGTGHEKLFF
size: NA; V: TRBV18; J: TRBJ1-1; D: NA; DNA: TGTGCCAGCTCTCAATCGGACACCCGAGAAGCTTTCTTT; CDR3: CASSQSDTREAFF
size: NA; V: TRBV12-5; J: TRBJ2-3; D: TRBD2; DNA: TGTGCTAGTGGTTTGGGAAGCGGGAAAACAGATACGCAGTATTTT; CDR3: CASGLGSGKTDTQYF
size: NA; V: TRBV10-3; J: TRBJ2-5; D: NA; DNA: TGTGCCATCGCCGGAACGGGTTGGGAGACCCAGTACTTC; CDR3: CAIAGTGWETQYF
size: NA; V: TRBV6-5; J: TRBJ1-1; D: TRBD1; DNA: TGTGCCAGCAGTTACTACGGGACAGCCAAGAACACTGAAGCTTTCTTT; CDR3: CASSYYGTAKNTEAFF
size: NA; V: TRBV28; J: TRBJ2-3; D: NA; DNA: TGTGCCAGCGTGGGGGGGGCCGTCCCCACAGATACGCAGTATTTT; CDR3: CASVGGAVPTDTQYF
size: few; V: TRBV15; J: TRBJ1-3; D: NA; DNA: TGTGCCACCAGCAGACGCCGACAGACCTCTGGAAACACCATATATTTT; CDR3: CATSRRRQTSGNTIYF
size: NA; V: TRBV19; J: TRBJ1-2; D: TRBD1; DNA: TGTGCCAGTAGTGTAACCGGGACAGCCTATGGCTACACCTTC; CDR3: CASSVTGTAYGYTF
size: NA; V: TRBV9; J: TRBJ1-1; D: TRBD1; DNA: TGTGCCAGCAGCGTCCAACCCAGGGGGCACACTGAAGCTTTCTTT; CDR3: CASSVQPRGHTEAFF
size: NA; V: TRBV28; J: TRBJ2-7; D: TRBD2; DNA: TGTGCCAGCAGGGAACCGGGGGGCTACGAGCAGTACTTC; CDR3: CASREPGGYEQYF
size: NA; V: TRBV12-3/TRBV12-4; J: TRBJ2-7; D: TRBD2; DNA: TGTGCCAGCCGGGAGGGGGGCGAGCAGTACTTC; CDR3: CASREGGEQYF
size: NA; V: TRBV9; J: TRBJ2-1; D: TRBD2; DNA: TGTGCCAGCAGCCCTCGGGGGACTAGCGCTTACAATGAGCAGTTCTTC; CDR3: CASSPRGTSAYNEQFF
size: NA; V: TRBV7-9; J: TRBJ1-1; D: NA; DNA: TGTGCCAGCAGCTTAGTGTCAGGGAAGAACACTGAAGCTTTCTTT; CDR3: CASSLVSGKNTEAFF
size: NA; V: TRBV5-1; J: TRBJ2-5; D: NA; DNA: TGCGCCAGCAGCTCCGCCGACATCTCGCTACAAGAGACCCAGTACTTC; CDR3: CASSSADISLQETQYF
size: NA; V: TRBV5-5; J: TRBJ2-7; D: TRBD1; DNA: TGTGCCAGCAGCTACTCAACCGGGACAGTGACCTACGAGCAGTACTTC; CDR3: CASSYSTGTVTYEQYF
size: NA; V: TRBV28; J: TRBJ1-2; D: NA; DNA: TGTGCCAGCAGTTTAAACGGGGTTAACTATGGCTACACCTTC; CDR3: CASSLNGVNYGYTF
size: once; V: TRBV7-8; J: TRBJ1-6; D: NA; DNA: TGTGCCAGCAGCTTAGGTCGGTCCGTCTCACCCCTCCACTTT; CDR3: CASSLGRSVSPLHF
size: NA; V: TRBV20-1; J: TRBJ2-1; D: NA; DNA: TGCAGTGCTGACCTAAACGGGGGGCAGTTCTTC; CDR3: CSADLNGGQFF
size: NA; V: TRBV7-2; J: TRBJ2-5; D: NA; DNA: TGTGCCAGCAGCCCCCGCGGGCCAACGGTCGAGTCCCAGTACTTC; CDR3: CASSPRGPTVESQYF
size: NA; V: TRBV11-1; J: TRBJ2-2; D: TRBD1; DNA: TGTGCCAGCAGCTTACAGGGACAGGGGGTATCCGGGGAGCTGTTTTTT; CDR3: CASSLQGQGVSGELFF
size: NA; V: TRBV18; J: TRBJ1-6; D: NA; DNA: TGTGCCAGCTCACTAAATCAGGGCTCTCTCGATTCACCCCTCCACTTT; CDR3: CASSLNQGSLDSPLHF
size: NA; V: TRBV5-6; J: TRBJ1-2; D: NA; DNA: TGTGCCAGCAGCCCCCGGGGTTCAAACTATGGCTACACCTTC; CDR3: CASSPRGSNYGYTF